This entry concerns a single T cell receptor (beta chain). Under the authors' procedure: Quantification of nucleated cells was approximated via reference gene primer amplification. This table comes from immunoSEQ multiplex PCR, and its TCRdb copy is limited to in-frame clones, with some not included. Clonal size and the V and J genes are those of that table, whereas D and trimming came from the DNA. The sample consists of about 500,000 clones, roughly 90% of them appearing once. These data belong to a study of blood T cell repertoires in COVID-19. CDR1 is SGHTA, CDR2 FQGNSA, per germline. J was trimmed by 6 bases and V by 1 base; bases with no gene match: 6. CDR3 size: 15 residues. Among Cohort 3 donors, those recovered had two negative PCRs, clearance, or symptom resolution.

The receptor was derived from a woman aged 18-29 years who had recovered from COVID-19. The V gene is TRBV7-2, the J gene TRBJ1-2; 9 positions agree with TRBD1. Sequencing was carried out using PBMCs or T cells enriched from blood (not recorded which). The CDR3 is CASSLEGQGADGYTF. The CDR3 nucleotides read TGTGCCAGCAGCTTAGAGGGACAGGGAGCGGATGGCTACACCTTC.